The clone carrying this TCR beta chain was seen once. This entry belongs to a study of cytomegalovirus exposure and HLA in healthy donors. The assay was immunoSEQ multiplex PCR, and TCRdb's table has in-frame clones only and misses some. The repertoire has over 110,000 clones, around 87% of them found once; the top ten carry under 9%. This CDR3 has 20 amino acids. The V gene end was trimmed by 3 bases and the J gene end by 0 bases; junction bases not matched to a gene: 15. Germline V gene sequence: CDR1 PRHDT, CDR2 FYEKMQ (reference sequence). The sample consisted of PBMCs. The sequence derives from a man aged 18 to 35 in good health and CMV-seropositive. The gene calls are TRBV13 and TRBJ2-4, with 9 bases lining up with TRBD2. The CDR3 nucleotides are TGTGCCAGCAGCTTTTCCGAAGGGCGGGGGGGCATTCTAGCCAAAAACATTCAGTACTTC. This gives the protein CASSFSEGRGGILAKNIQYF.